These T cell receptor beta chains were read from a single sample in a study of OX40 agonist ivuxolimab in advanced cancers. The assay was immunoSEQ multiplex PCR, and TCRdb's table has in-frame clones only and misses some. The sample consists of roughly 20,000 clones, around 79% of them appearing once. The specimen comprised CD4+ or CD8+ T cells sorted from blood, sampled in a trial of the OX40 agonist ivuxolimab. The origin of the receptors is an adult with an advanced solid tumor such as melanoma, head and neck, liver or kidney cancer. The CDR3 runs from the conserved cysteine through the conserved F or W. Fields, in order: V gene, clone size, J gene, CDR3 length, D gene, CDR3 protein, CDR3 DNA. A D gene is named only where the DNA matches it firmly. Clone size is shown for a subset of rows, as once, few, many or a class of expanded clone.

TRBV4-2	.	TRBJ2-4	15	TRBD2	CASSQDAGGPNIQYF	TGTGCCAGCAGCCAAGATGCGGGGGGGCCAAACATTCAGTACTTC
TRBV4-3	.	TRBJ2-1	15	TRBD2	CASSQSSGTNNEQFF	TGCGCCAGCAGCCAATCTAGCGGGACCAACAATGAGCAGTTCTTC
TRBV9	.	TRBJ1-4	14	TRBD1	CASSVGDRQEKLFF	TGTGCCAGCAGCGTAGGGGACAGACAAGAAAAACTGTTTTTT
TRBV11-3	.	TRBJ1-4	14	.	CASSPVGGLEKLFF	TGTGCCAGCAGCCCTGTGGGGGGACTGGAAAAACTGTTTTTT
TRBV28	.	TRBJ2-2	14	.	CASRHYTQAGELFF	TGTGCCAGCCGACACTATACGCAGGCCGGGGAGCTGTTTTTT
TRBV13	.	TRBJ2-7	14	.	CASSPGSSSYEQYF	TGTGCCAGCAGCCCGGGTTCTAGCTCCTACGAGCAGTACTTC
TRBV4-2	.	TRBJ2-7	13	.	CASSQEGHYEQYF	TGTGCCAGCAGCCAAGAAGGACACTACGAGCAGTACTTC
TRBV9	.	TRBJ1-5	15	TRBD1	CASSVGDSAEQPQHF	TGTGCCAGCAGCGTAGGGGACAGTGCTGAACAGCCCCAGCATTTT
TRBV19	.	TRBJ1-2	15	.	CASSPGPSTNYGYTF	TGTGCCAGTAGCCCTGGACCTTCAACGAACTATGGCTACACCTTC
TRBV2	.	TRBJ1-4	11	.	CASRGRWKLFF	TGTGCCAGCAGGGGACGTTGGAAACTGTTTTTT
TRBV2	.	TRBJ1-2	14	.	CASRTNDRLWGYTF	TGTGCCAGCAGGACCAACGACAGGCTTTGGGGCTACACCTTC
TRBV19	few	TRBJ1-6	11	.	CASSQNSPLHF	TGTGCCAGTAGCCAAAATTCACCCCTCCACTTT
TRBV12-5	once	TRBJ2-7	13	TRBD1	CASGPDRAYEQYF	TGTGCTAGTGGCCCGGACAGGGCGTACGAGCAGTACTTC
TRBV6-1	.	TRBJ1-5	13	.	CASSDDGNQPQHF	TGTGCCAGCAGTGACGATGGGAATCAGCCCCAGCATTTT
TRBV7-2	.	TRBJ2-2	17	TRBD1	CASSPQGGTGNTGELFF	TGTGCCAGCAGCCCCCAAGGTGGGACAGGGAACACCGGGGAGCTGTTTTTT